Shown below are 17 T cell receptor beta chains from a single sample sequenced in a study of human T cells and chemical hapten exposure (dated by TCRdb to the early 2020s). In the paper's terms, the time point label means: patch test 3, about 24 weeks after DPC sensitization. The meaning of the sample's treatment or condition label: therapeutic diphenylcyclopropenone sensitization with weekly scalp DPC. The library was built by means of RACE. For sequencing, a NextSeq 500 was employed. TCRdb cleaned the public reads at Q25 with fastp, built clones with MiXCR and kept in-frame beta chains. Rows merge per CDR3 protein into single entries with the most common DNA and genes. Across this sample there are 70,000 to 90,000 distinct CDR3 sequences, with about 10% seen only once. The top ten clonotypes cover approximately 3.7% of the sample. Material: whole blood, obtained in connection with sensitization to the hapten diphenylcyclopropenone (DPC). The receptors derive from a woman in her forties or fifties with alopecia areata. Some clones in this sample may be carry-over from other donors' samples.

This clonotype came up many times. Here the CDR3 reads CSARDLAGSETQYF. For the CDR3, the DNA is TGCAGTGCTAGAGATCTAGCGGGGTCGGAGACCCAGTACTTC. The chain has TRBV20-1 and TRBJ2-5; 9 bases align to TRBD2. J gave up 5 bases and V 0 bases, and 4 bases lay outside the gene matches. CDR3 size: 14 residues. Per germline, CDR1 DFQATT and CDR2 SNEGSKA (reference sequence).

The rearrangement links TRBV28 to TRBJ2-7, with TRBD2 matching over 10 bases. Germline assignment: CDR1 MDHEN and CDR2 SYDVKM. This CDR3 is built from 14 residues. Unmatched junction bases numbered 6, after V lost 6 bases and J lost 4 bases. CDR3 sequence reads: CASRPSGSMYEQYF. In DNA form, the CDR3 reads TGTGCCAGCAGACCTAGCGGGAGTATGTACGAGCAGTACTTC.

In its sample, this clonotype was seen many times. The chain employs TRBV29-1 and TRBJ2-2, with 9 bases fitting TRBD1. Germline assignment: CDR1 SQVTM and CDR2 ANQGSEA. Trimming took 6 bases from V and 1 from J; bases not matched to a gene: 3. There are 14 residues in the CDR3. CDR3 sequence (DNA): TGCAGCGTGCAGGGACAGGGGAACACCGGGGAGCTGTTTTTT. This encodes CSVQGQGNTGELFF.

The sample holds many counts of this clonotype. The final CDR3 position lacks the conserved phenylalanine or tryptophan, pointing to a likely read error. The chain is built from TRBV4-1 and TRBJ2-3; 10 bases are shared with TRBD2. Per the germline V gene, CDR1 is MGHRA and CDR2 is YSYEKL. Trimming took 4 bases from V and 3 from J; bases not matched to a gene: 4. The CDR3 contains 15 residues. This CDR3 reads CASSLGLAATDTQYL. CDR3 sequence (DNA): TGCGCCAGCAGCCTCGGACTAGCGGCTACAGATACGCAGTATCTT.

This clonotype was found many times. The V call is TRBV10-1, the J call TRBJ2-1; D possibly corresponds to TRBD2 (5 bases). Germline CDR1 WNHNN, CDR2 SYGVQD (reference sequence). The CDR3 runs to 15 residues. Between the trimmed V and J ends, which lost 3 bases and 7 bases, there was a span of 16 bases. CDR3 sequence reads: CASSEDSAGWNEQFF. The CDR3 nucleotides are TGCGCCAGCAGTGAAGATAGCGCTGGTTGGAATGAGCAGTTCTTC.

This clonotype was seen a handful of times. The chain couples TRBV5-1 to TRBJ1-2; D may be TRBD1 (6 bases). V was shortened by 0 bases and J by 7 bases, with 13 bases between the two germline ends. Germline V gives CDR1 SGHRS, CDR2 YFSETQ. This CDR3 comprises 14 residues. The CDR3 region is CASSLVLGGPGYTF. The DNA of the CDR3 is TGCGCCAGCAGCTTGGTCCTCGGGGGCCCTGGCTACACCTTC.

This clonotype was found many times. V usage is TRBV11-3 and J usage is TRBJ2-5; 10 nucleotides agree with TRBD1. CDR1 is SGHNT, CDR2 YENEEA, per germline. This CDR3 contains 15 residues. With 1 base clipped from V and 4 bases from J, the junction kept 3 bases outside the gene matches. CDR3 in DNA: TGTGCCAGCAGCTTAGCGGGGACAGGGGTAGAGACCCAGTACTTC. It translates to CASSLAGTGVETQYF.

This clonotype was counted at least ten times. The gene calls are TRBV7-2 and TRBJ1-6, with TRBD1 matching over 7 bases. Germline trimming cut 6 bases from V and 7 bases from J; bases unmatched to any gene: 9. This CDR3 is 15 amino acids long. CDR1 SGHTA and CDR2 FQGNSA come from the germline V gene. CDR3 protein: CASSLRQGENSPLHF. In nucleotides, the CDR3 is TGTGCCAGCAGTCTCCGACAGGGAGAAAATTCACCCCTCCACTTT.

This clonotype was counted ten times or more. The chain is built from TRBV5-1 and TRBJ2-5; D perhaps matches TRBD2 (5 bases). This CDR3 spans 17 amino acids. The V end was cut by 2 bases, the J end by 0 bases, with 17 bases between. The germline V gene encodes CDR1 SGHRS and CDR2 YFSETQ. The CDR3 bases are TGCGCCAGCAGCTTTGGACTTCCAGCGGTGTACCAAGAGACCCAGTACTTC. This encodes CASSFGLPAVYQETQYF. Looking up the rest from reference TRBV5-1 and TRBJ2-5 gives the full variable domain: KAGVTQTPRYLIKTRGQQVTLSCSPISGHRSVSWYQQTPGQGLQFLFEYFSETQRNKGNFPGRFSGRQFSNSRSEMNVSTLELGDSALYLCASSFGLPAVYQETQYFGPGTRLLVL.

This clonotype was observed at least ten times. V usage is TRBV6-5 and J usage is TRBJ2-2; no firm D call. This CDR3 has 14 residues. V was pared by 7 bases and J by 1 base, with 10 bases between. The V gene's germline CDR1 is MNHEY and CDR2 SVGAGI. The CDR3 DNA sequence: TGTGCCAGCAAGAAACGGCGGAACACCGGGGAGCTGTTTTTT. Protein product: CASKKRRNTGELFF.

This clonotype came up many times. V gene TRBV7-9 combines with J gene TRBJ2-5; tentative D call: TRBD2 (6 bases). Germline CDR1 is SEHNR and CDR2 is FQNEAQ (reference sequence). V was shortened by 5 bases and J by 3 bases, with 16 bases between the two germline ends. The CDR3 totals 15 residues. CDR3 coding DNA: TGTGCCAGCAGCCTTGGGGGTAGCGGAGAAGAGACCCAGTACTTC. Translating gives CASSLGGSGEETQYF. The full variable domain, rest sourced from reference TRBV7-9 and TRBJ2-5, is DTGVSQNPRHKITKRGQNVTFRCDPISEHNRLYWYRQTLGQGPEFLTYFQNEAQLEKSRLLSDRFSAERPKGSFSTLEIQRTEQGDSAMYLCASSLGGSGEETQYFGPGTRLLVL.

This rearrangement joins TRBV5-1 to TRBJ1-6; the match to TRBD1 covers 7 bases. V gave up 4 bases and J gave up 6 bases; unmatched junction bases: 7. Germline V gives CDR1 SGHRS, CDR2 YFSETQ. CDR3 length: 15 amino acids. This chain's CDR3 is CASSMGQSSNSPLHF. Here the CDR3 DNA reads TGCGCCAGCAGCATGGGACAGTCGTCTAATTCACCCCTCCACTTT. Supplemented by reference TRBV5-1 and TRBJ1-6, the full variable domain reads KAGVTQTPRYLIKTRGQQVTLSCSPISGHRSVSWYQQTPGQGLQFLFEYFSETQRNKGNFPGRFSGRQFSNSRSEMNVSTLELGDSALYLCASSMGQSSNSPLHFGNGTRLTVT.

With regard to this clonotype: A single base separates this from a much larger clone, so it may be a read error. Written as DNA, the CDR3 is TGTGCCAGCAGCTTAGCTGGACTAGGGTCCGATGTGCAGTTCTTC. The encoded protein is CASSLAGLGSDVQFF. The rearrangement joins TRBV7-2 to TRBJ2-1, with TRBD2 matching over 7 bases. V was pared by 0 bases and J by 12 bases, with 11 bases of the junction left unmatched. This CDR3 has 15 amino acids. CDR1 SGHTA and CDR2 FQGNSA come from the germline V gene.

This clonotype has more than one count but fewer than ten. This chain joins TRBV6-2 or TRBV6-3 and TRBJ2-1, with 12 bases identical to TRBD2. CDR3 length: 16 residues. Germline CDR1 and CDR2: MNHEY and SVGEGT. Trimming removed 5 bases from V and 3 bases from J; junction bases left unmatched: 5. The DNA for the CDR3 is TGTGCCAGCAGTACTAGGACTAGCGGGATCTACAATGAGCAGTTCTTC. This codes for CASSTRTSGIYNEQFF.

The CDR3 DNA reads TGCAGCGTTGCCGGGTACACTGAAGCTTTCTTT. This encodes CSVAGYTEAFF. The J gene is TRBJ1-1, the V gene TRBV29-1; D unresolved. V was shortened by 4 bases and J by 3 bases, with 6 bases between the two germline ends. CDR1 SQVTM and CDR2 ANQGSEA come from the germline V gene. The CDR3 has 11 amino acids.

CDR3 bases: TGCGCAGTGTCTCCCGGGTGGGCTAGCGGGAAGGCCAAAAACATTCAGTACTTC. Protein sequence: CAVSPGWASGKAKNIQYF. The chain is built from TRBV20-1 and TRBJ2-4; 9 bases line up with TRBD2. The CDR3 extends over 18 amino acids. The germline V gene encodes CDR1 DFQATT and CDR2 SNEGSKA (reference sequence).

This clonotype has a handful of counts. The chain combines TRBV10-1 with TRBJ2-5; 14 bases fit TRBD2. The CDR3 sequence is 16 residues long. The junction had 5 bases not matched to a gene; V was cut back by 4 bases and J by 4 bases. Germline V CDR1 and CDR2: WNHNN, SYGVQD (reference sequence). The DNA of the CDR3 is TGCGCCAGCAGTGCGGGGACTAGCGGGAGAAGAGAGACCCAGTACTTC. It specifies CASSAGTSGRRETQYF.